Listed here are 18 T cell receptor beta chains from one sample, sequenced in a study of CD8 T cell repertoires and HIV-1 epitope variants. Here immunoSEQ multiplex PCR was the method, and the copy in TCRdb shows in-frame clones only, minus some. Found here are about 3,900 clones, 60% to 75% of them singletons; the top ten hold about 48%. The antigens of these receptors remain unknown. Sequenced: cultured CD8+ T cells derived from PBMCs. These receptor sequences come from a male donor with HIV.

For the CDR3, the DNA is TGCAGCGTTGGTGTGAGTGCAACTAATGAAAAACTGTTTTTT. Translated, it gives CSVGVSATNEKLFF. The chain combines TRBV29-1 with TRBJ1-4; the D is unclear. The CDR3 is 14 amino acids. Trimming removed 4 bases at V and 0 bases at J, with 9 bases between. The germline CDR1 and CDR2 sequences are SQVTM and ANQGSEA.

The chain carries TRBV5-6 and TRBJ2-7, with a possible D match to TRBD1 (5 bases). The germline CDR1 and CDR2 sequences are SGHDT and YYEEEE. This CDR3 is built from 15 residues. V was clipped by 4 bases and J by 2 bases, with 16 bases between them. CDR3 in amino acids: CASSPVGAKAYEQYF. The CDR3 DNA follows: TGTGCCAGCAGCCCTGTTGGGGCCAAAGCCTACGAGCAGTACTTC.

The chain has TRBV2 and TRBJ1-1; no definite D call. V was cut by 3 bases and J by 7 bases, with 12 bases left in between. Looked up from germline, CDR1 is SNHLY and CDR2 is FYNNEI. There are 13 residues in the CDR3. The CDR3 bases are TGTGCCAGCAGTGATTCGAATCTACTTGAAGCTTTCTTT. Protein: CASSDSNLLEAFF.

The V and J genes are TRBV28 and TRBJ2-1; TRBD1 might be the D (5 bases). Germline CDR1 and CDR2: MDHEN and SYDVKM. Trimming cost V 5 bases and J 0 bases, with 11 bases left between them. The CDR3 extends over 15 amino acids. CDR3 sequence: CASSPLRDSYNEQFF. CDR3 sequence (DNA): TGTGCCAGCAGTCCCCTCAGGGACTCCTACAATGAGCAGTTCTTC.

In its sample, this clone is hyperexpanded. CDR3 nucleotides: TGTGCCAGCAGTTCCCCCGGGACAGGGGTGATTTCCACTGAAGCTTTCTTT. Protein: CASSSPGTGVISTEAFF. This rearrangement joins TRBV28 to TRBJ1-1, with TRBD1 matching over 10 bases. The CDR3 has 17 amino acids. Germline V gene sequence: CDR1 MDHEN, CDR2 SYDVKM. With 4 bases clipped from V and 4 bases from J, the junction kept 12 bases outside the gene matches.

This clone was seen once. The rearrangement uses TRBV5-6 and TRBJ1-1; D unresolved. The CDR3 runs 15 residues. Looked up from germline, CDR1 is SGHDT and CDR2 is YYEEEE. V lost 0 bases, J lost 0 bases, and 9 bases lay in between. The CDR3 reads CASSLGAAMNTEAFF. CDR3 sequence (DNA): TGTGCCAGCAGCTTGGGGGCAGCAATGAACACTGAAGCTTTCTTT.

The V call is TRBV15, the J call TRBJ1-5, with 10 bases aligning to TRBD1. CDR1 is LNHNV, CDR2 YYDKDF, per germline (reference sequence). This CDR3 is built from 14 residues. With V trimmed by 5 bases and J by 2 bases, 0 bases remained unmatched. The CDR3 region has the DNA TGTGCCACCAGCGGGACAGGGGGCAATCAGCCCCAGCATTTT. Encoded protein: CATSGTGGNQPQHF.

On this clone: The junction differs from germline at one of its ends, possibly a read error. Other DNA sequences in the sample encode the same CDR3. This chain joins TRBV28 and TRBJ1-6, with a tentative D call TRBD1 (6 bases). Germline-derived CDR1 and CDR2 are MDHEN and SYDVKM. The CDR3 length is 17 residues. The CDR3, as DNA: TGCGCCAGCAGTTTATCGGGGGGGGGCAACTATAATTCACCCCTCCACTTT. It is translated as CASSLSGGGNYNSPLHF.

This chain uses TRBV14 with TRBJ1-2; D not resolved. From germline, CDR1 is SGHDN and CDR2 FVKESK. CDR3 length: 15 residues. V was trimmed by 1 base and J by 1 base, leaving 10 bases between them. CDR3 sequence (DNA): TGTGCCAGCAGCCAAGTATCGGGTTTTAACTATGGCTACACCTTC. Translated: CASSQVSGFNYGYTF.

This chain uses TRBV6-9 with TRBJ2-4, with D hard to call. Germline V gene lookup returns CDR1 MNHGY and CDR2 SVAAGI. The CDR3 is 12 residues long. The V gene lost 8 bases and the J gene lost 2 bases, with 7 bases spanning the gap. The CDR3 nucleotides read TGTGCCAGCGAGGCTACCAAAAACATTCAGTACTTC. This gives the protein CASEATKNIQYF.

This clone was detected once. V is TRBV5-6 and J is TRBJ2-1; TRBD2 matches at 10 bases. Germline V CDR1 and CDR2: SGHDT, YYEEEE. This CDR3 spans 18 amino acids. V lost 1 base, J lost 0 bases, and 7 bases stayed unmatched. DNA of the CDR3: TGTGCCAGCAGCTTGCGTAGCGGGGGGCCTAGCTCCTACAATGAGCAGTTCTTC. Its protein is CASSLRSGGPSSYNEQFF.

Comments on this clone: The junction and the germline gene differ at one end; a read error may be behind it. The chain combines TRBV15 with TRBJ2-7, with TRBD1 matching 8 bases. The length of the CDR3 is 15 residues. Germline CDR1 and CDR2: LNHNV and YYDKDF (reference sequence). CDR3 loop: CVTSDGTGGIGEQYF. In DNA form, the CDR3 reads TGTGTCACCAGCGATGGGACAGGTGGCATTGGCGAGCAGTACTTC.

This clone was picked up one time. The chain uses TRBV7-6 and TRBJ2-1; D is undetermined. This CDR3 is built from 11 residues. Germline V gives CDR1 SGHVS, CDR2 FNYEAQ. Deletions cut 2 bases from V and 9 bases from J, with 5 bases between. CDR3 in DNA: TGTGCCAGCAGCTTATCTGGTGAGCAGTTCTTC. It translates to CASSLSGEQFF. Filled out from reference TRBV7-6 and TRBJ2-1, the complete variable domain reads GAGVSQSPRYKVTKRGQDVALRCDPISGHVSLYWYRQALGQGPEFLTYFNYEAQQDKSGLPNDRFSAERPEGSISTLTIQRTEQRDSAMYRCASSLSGEQFFGPGTRLTVL.

This clone was recorded only once. The V and J genes are TRBV7-3 and TRBJ1-1, with a weak D call TRBD1 (6 bases). The CDR3 spans 13 residues. In germline, CDR1 is SGHTA, CDR2 FQGTGA. V shed 4 bases and J shed 0 bases, with 6 bases lying between them. The CDR3, as DNA: TGTGCCAGCAGCTCAGGGGTGAACACTGAAGCTTTCTTT. This codes for CASSSGVNTEAFF.

The chain uses TRBV5-5 and TRBJ2-5, with a tentative D call TRBD1 (5 bases). The tail of the sequence fits TRBJ2-7 better, so the J call may be wrong. This CDR3 is 13 amino acids long. The V gene's germline CDR1 is SGHKS and CDR2 YYEKEE (reference sequence). CDR3 residues: CASSAYDSYEQYF. The DNA for the CDR3 is TGTGCCAGCAGCGCGTACGACAGCTACGAGCAGTACTTC.

This clone was counted a few times. This chain uses TRBV29-1 with TRBJ2-7; D gene uncertain. Looked up from germline, CDR1 is SQVTM and CDR2 is ANQGSEA. This CDR3 is 15 amino acids long. The V gene lost 0 bases and the J gene lost 1 base, with 13 bases spanning the gap. The CDR3 DNA follows: TGCAGCGTTGAAGAGGAAACACGATATTCCTACGAGCAGTACTTC. Protein product: CSVEEETRYSYEQYF.

The V and J genes are TRBV10-3 and TRBJ1-3; tentative D call: TRBD1 (6 bases). Trimming took off 0 bases at V and 2 bases at J, with 8 bases between the two ends. The germline V gene encodes CDR1 ENHRY and CDR2 SYGVKD. The CDR3 is 15 amino acids. The CDR3, as DNA: TGTGCCATCAGTGAGTCACGGGACACTGGAAACACCATATATTTT. This encodes CAISESRDTGNTIYF.

The CDR3 loop reads CASSRDRTYEQYF. The CDR3 DNA sequence: TGTGCCAGCAGCCGGGACAGAACCTACGAGCAGTACTTC. V is TRBV7-6 and J is TRBJ2-7; 7 bases align to TRBD1. This CDR3 is built from 13 residues. The V segment lost 5 bases and the J segment 2 bases; nucleotides outside the gene matches: 3. Germline V gives CDR1 SGHVS, CDR2 FNYEAQ.